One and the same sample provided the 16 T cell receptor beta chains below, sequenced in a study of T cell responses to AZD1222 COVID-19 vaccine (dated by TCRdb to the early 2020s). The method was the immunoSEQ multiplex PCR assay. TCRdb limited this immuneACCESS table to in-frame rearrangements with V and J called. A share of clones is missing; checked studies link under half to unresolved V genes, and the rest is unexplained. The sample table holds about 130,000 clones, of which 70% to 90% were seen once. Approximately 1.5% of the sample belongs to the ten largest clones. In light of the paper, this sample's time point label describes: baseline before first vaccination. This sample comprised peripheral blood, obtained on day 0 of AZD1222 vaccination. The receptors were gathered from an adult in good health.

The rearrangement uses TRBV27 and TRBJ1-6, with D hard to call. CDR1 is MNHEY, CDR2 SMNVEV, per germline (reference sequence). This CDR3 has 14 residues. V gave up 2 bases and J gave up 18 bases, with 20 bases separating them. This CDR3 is CASSLLGRERRYHF. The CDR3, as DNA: TGTGCCAGCAGTTTACTCGGACGGGAGAGAAGGTACCACTTT.

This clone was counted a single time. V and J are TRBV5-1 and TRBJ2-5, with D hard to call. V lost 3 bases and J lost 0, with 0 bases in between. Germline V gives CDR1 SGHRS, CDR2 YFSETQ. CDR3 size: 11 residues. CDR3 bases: TGCGCCAGCAGCTACCAAGAGACCCAGTACTTC. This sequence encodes CASSYQETQYF.

The CDR3 bases are TGTGCCAGCAGCTTTTCCGGGACTAGCGGGGGCAGGGGAGATACGCAGTATTTT. Its translation: CASSFSGTSGGRGDTQYF. The chain joins TRBV7-2 to TRBJ2-3; 14 bases line up with TRBD2. J gave up 5 bases and V 3 bases, and 10 bases lay outside the gene matches. The CDR3 spans 18 residues. CDR1 is SGHTA and CDR2 is FQGNSA in the germline V gene.

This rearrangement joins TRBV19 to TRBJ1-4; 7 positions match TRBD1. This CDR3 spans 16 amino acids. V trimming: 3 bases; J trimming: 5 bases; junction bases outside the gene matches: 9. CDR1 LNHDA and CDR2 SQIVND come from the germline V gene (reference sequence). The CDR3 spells CASSMGQRLSNEKLFF. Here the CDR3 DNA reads TGTGCCAGTAGTATGGGACAGAGGCTATCCAATGAAAAACTGTTTTTT.

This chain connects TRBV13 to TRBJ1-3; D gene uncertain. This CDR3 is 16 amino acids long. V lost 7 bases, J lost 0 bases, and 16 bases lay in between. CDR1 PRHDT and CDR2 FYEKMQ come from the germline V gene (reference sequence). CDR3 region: CASMADFPTSGNTIYF. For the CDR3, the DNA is TGTGCCAGCATGGCCGACTTCCCCACCTCTGGAAACACCATATATTTT.

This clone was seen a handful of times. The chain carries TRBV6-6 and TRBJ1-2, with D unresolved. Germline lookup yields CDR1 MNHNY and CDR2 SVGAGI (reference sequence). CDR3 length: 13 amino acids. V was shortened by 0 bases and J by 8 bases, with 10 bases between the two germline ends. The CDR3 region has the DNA TGTGCCAGCAGTTACTCGTCAGGATCCGGCTACACCTTC. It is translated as CASSYSSGSGYTF.

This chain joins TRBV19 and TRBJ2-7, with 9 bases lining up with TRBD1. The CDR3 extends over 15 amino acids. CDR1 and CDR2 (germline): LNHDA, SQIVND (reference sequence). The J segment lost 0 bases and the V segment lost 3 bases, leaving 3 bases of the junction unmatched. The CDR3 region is CASSIPGQGSYEQYF. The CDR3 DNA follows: TGTGCCAGTAGTATCCCGGGACAGGGCTCCTACGAGCAGTACTTC. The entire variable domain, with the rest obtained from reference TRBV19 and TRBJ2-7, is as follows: DGGITQSPKYLFRKEGQNVTLSCEQNLNHDAMYWYRQDPGQGLRLIYYSQIVNDFQKGDIAEGYSVSREKKESFPLTVTSAQKNPTAFYLCASSIPGQGSYEQYFGPGTRLTVT.

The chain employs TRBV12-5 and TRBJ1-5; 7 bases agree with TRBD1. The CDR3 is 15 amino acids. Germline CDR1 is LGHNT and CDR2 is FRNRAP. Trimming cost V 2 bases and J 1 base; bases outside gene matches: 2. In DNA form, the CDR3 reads TGTGCTAGTGGTTTGTCAGGGGGGAGCAATCAGCCCCAGCATTTT. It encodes CASGLSGGSNQPQHF.

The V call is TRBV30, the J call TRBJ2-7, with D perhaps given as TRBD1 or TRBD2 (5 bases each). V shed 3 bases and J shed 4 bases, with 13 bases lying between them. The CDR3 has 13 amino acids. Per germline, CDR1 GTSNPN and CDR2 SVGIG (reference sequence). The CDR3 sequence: CAWSRGVGYEQYF. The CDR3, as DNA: TGTGCCTGGAGCCGAGGGGTGGGGTACGAGCAGTACTTC.

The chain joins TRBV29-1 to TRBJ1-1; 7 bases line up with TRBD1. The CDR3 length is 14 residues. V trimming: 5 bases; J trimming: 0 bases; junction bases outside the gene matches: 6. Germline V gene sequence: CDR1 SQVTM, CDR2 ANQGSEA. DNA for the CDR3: TGCAGCGTTTCCCACAGGGGAGTGAACACTGAAGCTTTCTTT. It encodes CSVSHRGVNTEAFF.

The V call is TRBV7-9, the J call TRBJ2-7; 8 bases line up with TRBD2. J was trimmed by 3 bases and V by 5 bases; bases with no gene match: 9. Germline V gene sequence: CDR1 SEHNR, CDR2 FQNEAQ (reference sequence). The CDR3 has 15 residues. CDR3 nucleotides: TGTGCCAGCAGCCCCCACCCAGCGGGAGTCTACGAGCAGTACTTC. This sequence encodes CASSPHPAGVYEQYF.

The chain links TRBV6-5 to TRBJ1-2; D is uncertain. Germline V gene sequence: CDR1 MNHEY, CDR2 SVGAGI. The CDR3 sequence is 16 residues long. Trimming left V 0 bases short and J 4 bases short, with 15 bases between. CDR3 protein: CASSYSSGRYFYGYTF. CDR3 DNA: TGTGCCAGCAGTTACTCTAGCGGCCGTTACTTCTATGGCTACACCTTC.

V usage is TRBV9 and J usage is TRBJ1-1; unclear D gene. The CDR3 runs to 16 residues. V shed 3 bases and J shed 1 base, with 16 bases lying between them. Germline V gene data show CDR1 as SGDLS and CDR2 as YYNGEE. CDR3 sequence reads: CASSETPWTTNTEAFF. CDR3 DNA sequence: TGTGCCAGCAGCGAGACCCCGTGGACGACGAACACTGAAGCTTTCTTT.

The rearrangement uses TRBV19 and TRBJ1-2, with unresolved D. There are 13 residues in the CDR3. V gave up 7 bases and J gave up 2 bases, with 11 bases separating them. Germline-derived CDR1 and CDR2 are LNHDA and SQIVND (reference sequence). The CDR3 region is CASTDGLNYGYTF. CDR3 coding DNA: TGTGCCAGTACCGACGGGTTAAACTATGGCTACACCTTC.

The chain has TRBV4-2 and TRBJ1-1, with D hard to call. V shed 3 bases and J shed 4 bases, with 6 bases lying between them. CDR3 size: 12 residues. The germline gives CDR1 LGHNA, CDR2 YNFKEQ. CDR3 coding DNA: TGTGCCAGCAGCCAGGGGTTCACTGAAGCTTTCTTT. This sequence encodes CASSQGFTEAFF.

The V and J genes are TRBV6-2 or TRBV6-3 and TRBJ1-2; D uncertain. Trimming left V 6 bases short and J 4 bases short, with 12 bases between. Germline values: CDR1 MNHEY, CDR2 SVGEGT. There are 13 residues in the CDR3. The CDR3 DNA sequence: TGTGCCAGCAGCTCCCGGCCAACCTATGGCTACACCTTC. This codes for CASSSRPTYGYTF.